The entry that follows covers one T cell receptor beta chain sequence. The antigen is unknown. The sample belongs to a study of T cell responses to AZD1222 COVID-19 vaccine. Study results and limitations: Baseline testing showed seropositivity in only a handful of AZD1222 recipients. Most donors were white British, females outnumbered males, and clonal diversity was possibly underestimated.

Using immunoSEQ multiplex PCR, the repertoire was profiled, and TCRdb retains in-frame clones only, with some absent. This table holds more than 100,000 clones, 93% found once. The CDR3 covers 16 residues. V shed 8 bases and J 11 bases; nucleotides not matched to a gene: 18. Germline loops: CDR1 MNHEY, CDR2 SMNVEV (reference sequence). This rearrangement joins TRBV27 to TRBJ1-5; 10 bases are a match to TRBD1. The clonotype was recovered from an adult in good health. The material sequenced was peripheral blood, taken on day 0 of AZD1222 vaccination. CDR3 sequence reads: CASGPQAGTGVSAQHF. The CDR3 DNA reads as TGTGCCAGCGGCCCACAAGCCGGGACAGGGGTATCAGCCCAGCATTTT.